The subject of this entry is one T cell receptor (beta chain). Its target is unknown. TCR alpha and TCR beta cDNA libraries carrying sample barcodes and UMIs were produced by 5'RACE using constant-segment primers. TCRdb analysed the 5' RACE reads with MiXCR anew, one entry per CDR3 protein. The data show a few hundred thousand distinct CDR3 sequences, more than 15% seen once. From germline, CDR1 is SGHNT and CDR2 YYREEE (reference sequence). Losses at the gene ends were 4 bases for V and 1 base for J; bases not matched to a gene: 4. CDR3 length: 14 amino acids. The data belong to a study of T-cell memory formation after mild COVID-19. For the study at large: The study found TCR clusters largely donor specific.

Broader study findings: Clones contracting across day 15 to 85 had a balanced CD4/CD8 profile; later expanding clones leaned CD4+. The main location of contracting CD4+ clones was CM and EM, and that of contracting CD8+ clones was EMRA.

This clonotype was obtained from a man aged 18 to 29 who had mild COVID-19 (a few samples of this study predate the infection). Cell type and time point are not known. V is TRBV5-4 and J is TRBJ1-1; the match to TRBD1 covers 7 bases. The specimen sequenced was PBMCs or a T cell subset sorted from them (not recorded which). The CDR3 loop reads CASSMDRRNTEAFF. The DNA of the CDR3 is TGTGCCAGCAGCATGGACAGGAGGAACACTGAAGCTTTCTTT.